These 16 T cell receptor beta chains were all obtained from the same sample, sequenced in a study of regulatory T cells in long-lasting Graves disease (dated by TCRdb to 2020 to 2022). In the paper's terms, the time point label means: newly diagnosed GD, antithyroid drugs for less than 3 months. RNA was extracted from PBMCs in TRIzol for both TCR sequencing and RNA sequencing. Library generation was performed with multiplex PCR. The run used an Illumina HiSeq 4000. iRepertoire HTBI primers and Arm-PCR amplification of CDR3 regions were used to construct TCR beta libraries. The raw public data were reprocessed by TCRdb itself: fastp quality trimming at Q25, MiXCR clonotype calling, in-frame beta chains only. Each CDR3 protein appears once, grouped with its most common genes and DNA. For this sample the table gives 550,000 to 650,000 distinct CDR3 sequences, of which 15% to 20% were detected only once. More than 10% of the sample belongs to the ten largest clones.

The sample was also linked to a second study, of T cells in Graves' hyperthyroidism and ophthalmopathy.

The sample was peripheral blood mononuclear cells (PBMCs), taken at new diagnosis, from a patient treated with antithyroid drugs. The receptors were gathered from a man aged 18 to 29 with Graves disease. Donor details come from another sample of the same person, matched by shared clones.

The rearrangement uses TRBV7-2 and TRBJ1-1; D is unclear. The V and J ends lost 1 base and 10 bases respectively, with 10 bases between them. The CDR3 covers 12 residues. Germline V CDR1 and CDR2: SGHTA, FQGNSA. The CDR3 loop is CASSLGPSGAFF. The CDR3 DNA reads TGTGCCAGCAGCTTAGGTCCCTCCGGAGCTTTCTTT.

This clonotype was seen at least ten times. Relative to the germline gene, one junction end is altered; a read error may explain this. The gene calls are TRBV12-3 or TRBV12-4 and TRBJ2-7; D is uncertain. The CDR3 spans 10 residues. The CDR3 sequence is CASSLGEQYF. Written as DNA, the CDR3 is TGTGCCAGCAGCTTAGGCGAGCAGTACTTC.

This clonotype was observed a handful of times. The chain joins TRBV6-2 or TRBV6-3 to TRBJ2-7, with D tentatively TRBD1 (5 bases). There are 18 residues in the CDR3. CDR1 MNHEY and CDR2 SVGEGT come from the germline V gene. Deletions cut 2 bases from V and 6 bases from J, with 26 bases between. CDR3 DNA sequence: TGTGCCAGCAGTTACGGGGCGGTCTTGCGACTCGCGAGGCCCGAGCAGTACTTC. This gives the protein CASSYGAVLRLARPEQYF.

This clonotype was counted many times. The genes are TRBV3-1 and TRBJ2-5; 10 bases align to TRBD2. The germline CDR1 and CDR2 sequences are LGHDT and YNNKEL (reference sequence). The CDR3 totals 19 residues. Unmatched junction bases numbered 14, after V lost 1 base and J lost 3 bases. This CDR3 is CASSQVKRKASGSEETQYF. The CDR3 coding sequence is TGTGCCAGCAGCCAAGTAAAGCGGAAAGCTAGCGGGAGTGAAGAGACCCAGTACTTC.

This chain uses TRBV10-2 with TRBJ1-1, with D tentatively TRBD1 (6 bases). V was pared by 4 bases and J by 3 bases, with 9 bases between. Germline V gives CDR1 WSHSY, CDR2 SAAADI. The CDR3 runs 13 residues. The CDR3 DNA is TGCGCCAGCAGTGCGGGGGCATACACTGAAGCTTTCTTT. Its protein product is CASSAGAYTEAFF.

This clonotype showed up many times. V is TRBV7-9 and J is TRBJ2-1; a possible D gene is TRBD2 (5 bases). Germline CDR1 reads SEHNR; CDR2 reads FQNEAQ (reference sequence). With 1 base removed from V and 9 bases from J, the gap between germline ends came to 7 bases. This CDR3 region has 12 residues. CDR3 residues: CASSLGRGEQFF. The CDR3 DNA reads TGTGCCAGCAGCTTAGGCCGGGGTGAGCAGTTCTTC.

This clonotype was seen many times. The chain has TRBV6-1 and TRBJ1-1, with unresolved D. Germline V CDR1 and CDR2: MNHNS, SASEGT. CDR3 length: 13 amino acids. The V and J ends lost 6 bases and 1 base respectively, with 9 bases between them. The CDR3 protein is CASSNSENTEAFF. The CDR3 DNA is TGTGCCAGCAGCAACTCAGAGAACACTGAAGCTTTCTTT.

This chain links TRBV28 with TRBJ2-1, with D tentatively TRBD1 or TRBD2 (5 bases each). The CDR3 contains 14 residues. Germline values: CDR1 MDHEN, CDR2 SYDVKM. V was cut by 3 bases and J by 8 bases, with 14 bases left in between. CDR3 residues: CASSFTLGDDEQFF. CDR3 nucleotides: TGTGCCAGCAGTTTTACTCTAGGGGACGATGAGCAGTTCTTC.

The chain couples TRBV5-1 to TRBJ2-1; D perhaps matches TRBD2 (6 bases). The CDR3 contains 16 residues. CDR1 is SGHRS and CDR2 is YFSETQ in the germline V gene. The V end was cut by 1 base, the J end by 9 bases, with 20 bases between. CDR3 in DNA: TGCGCCAGCAGCTTGAGTCGTGCTAGCGACTCACCTGAGCAGTTCTTC. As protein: CASSLSRASDSPEQFF.

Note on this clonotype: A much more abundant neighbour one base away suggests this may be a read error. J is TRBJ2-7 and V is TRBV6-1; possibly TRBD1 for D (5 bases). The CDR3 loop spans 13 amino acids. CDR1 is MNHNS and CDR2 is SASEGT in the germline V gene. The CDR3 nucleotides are TGTGCCAGCAGTGCACAGGATACCTACGAGCAGTGCTTC. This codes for CASSAQDTYEQCF.

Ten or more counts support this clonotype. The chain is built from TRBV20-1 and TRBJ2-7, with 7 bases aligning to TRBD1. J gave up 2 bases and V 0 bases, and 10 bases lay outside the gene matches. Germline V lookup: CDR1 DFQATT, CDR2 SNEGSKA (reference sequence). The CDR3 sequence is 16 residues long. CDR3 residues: CSARDLPDRSTYEQYF. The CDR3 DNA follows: TGCAGTGCTAGAGATCTTCCGGACAGGTCCACCTACGAGCAGTACTTC.

The CDR3 sequence is CASSPGAYSNEKLFF. CDR3 bases: TGTGCCAGCAGCCCTGGGGCATACTCTAATGAAAAACTGTTTTTT. The rearrangement links TRBV28 to TRBJ1-4, with D perhaps TRBD1 (5 bases). The CDR3 contains 15 residues. The V gene's germline CDR1 is MDHEN and CDR2 SYDVKM. The V and J ends lost 6 bases and 3 bases respectively, with 14 bases between them.

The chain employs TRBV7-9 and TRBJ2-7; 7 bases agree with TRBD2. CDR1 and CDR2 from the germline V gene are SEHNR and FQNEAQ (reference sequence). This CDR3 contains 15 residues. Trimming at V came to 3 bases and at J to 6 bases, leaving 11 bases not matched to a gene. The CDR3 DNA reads TGTGCCAGCAGCTTGGCGGGAGCGAATCTGGGCGAGCAGTACTTC. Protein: CASSLAGANLGEQYF.

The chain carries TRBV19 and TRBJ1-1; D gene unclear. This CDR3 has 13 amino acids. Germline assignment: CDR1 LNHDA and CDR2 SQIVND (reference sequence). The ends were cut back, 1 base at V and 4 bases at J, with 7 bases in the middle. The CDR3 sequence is CASSIVAGTEAFF. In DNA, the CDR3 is TGTGCCAGTAGTATAGTGGCCGGCACTGAAGCTTTCTTT.

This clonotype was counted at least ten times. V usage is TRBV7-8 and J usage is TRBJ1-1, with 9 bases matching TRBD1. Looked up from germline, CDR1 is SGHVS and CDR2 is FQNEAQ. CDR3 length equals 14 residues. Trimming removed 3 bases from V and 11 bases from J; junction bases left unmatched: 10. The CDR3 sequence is CASSLLGQGSDAFF. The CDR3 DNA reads TGTGCCAGCAGCTTGCTGGGACAGGGATCGGACGCTTTCTTT.

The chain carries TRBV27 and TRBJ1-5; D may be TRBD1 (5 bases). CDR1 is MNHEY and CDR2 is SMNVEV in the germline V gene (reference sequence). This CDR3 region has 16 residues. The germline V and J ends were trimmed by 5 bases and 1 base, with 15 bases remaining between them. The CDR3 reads CASSEVGVRSNQPQHF. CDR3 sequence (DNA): TGTGCCAGCAGTGAAGTGGGGGTAAGGAGCAATCAGCCCCAGCATTTT.